The clone carrying this T cell receptor beta chain appeared a few times. Its antigen is undetermined. V was clipped by 4 bases and J by 3 bases; unmatched bases: 9. CDR1 MDHEN and CDR2 SYDVKM come from the germline V gene. CDR3 size: 16 residues. With template switching, a universal primer site was added, and the cDNA carried unique molecular identifiers. Using its own MiXCR run on the 5' RACE reads, TCRdb lists one record per CDR3 protein. The table lists about 530,000 distinct CDR3 sequences, roughly 15% of them singletons, with roughly 0.43% in the top ten. This record comes from a study of identical twins. General study results and limits: Some out-of-frame alpha sequences were shared by twins, and these showed excess low generation probability.

The sample was also reused in another study, on yellow fever vaccine responses in identical twins. That work adds: Vaccine T cell responses of twins reportedly seemed partly convergent and partly personalized.

The sequenced sample was CD4+ T cells sorted from blood. This sequence was found in a woman between 18 and 29 years old in good health. This chain joins TRBV28 and TRBJ2-1; 7 nucleotides agree with TRBD2. CDR3 protein: CASSSHSGNSYNEQFF. DNA for the CDR3: TGTGCCAGCAGTTCGCACAGCGGGAACAGCTACAATGAGCAGTTCTTC.